The rows below give T cell receptor beta chains drawn from one sample of a study of T cell repertoires in cytomegalovirus infection. One entry per CDR3 protein results from TCRdb running MiXCR on the reads. The top ten clones hold 48% of a sample with some 590,000 distinct CDR3 sequences, almost 40% of them seen once. These receptors lack a known antigen. This sample comprised cultured PBMCs, obtained from culture after CMV antigen stimulation. The receptors originated from a human donor in good health (CMV status not recorded). Some clones in this sample may be carry-over from other donors' samples. CDR3s include the opening cysteine and the closing phenylalanine or tryptophan. A D gene is named only where the DNA matches it firmly. Clone size is shown for a subset of rows, as once, few, many or a class of expanded clone.

J gene | V gene | clone size | D gene | CDR3 DNA | CDR3 protein
TRBJ2-1 | TRBV6-2/TRBV6-3 | . | . | TGTGCCAGCAGTTACTCGATAGGGGCAGGGAGCTCCTACAATGAGCAGTTCTTC | CASSYSIGAGSSYNEQFF
TRBJ2-3 | TRBV19 | . | . | TGTGCCAGTAAGCGGACTTTCGGCACAGATACGCAGTATTTT | CASKRTFGTDTQYF
TRBJ2-5 | TRBV11-1 | few | TRBD1 | TGTGCCAGCAGTGCGACAGGGGGGAAGACCCAGTACTTC | CASSATGGKTQYF
TRBJ2-1 | TRBV20-1 | . | . | TGCAGTGCTAAAGGCCCTGCTATCAATGAGCAGTTCTTC | CSAKGPAINEQFF
TRBJ2-7 | TRBV4-1 | . | . | TGCGCCAGCAGCCAAGATGTGGGGCTCGTCTACGAGCAGTACTTC | CASSQDVGLVYEQYF
TRBJ2-1 | TRBV2 | . | TRBD1 | TGTGCCAGCAACGATGGACAGGGGGCTTACAATGAGCAGTTCTTC | CASNDGQGAYNEQFF
TRBJ2-1 | TRBV6-5 | . | TRBD2 | TGTGCCAGCAGTTACTCGTCGGCTAGCGGGAGAAATGAGCAGTTCTTC | CASSYSSASGRNEQFF
TRBJ2-3 | TRBV10-3 | few | . | TGTGCCATCAGTGAGCCCGGGGGCACAGATACGCAGTATTTT | CAISEPGGTDTQYF
TRBJ2-7 | TRBV7-8 | few | . | TGTGCCAGCAGCTTAGAGGGTGCCTACGAGCAGTACTTC | CASSLEGAYEQYF
TRBJ2-1 | TRBV7-2 | few | . | TGTGCCAGCAGCACCCCACTCGGTAATGAGCAGTTCTTC | CASSTPLGNEQFF